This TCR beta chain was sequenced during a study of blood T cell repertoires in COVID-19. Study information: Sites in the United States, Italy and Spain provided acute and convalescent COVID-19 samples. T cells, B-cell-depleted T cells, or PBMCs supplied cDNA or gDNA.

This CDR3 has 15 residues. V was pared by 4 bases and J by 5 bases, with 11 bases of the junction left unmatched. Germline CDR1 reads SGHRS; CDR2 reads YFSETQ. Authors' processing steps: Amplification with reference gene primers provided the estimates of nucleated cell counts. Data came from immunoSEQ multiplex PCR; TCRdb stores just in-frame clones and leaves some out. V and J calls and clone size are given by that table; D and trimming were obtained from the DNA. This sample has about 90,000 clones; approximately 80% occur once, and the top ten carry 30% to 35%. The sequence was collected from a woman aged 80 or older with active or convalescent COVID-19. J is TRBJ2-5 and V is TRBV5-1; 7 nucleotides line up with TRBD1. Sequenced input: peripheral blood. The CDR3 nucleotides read TGCGCCAGCAGCGGGACCGGGACAGAGTGGGAGACCCAGTACTTC. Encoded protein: CASSGTGTEWETQYF.